The rows below give T cell receptor beta chains drawn from one sample of a study of shared clonotypes between healthy human individuals. Profiling relied on immunoSEQ multiplex PCR, and the TCRdb table lists in-frame clones only, not all of them. This sample has approximately 840,000 clones, with 96% found just once. Sequencing was done on a sample of naive CD8+ T cells sorted from blood. The origin of the receptors is a young man in good health. Both conserved end residues are part of each CDR3. D genes are given only for firm matches. Not all rows give a size; the values are once, few, many and, for expanded clones, a class.

v_call	d_call	j_call	clone_size	cdr3_aa	cdr3_nt
TRBV11-3	TRBD1	TRBJ2-2	NA	CASSLGQGAPADTGELFF	TGTGCTAGCAGCCTGGGACAGGGGGCTCCCGCCGACACCGGGGAGCTGTTTTTT
TRBV5-4	TRBD2	TRBJ2-7	NA	CASSQSGKDYEQYF	TGTGCCAGCAGCCAAAGCGGGAAAGACTACGAGCAGTACTTC
TRBV4-1	NA	TRBJ2-1	NA	CASSQVGAAGYNEQFF	TGCGCCAGCAGCCAAGTTGGGGCCGCAGGGTACAATGAGCAGTTCTTC
TRBV27	TRBD2	TRBJ2-5	NA	CASSLWTSGKETQYF	TGTGCCAGCAGTCTATGGACTAGCGGCAAAGAGACCCAGTACTTC
TRBV10-2	TRBD1	TRBJ2-1	NA	CASSDLGTGVGNEQFF	TGCGCCAGCAGTGACCTCGGGACAGGGGTCGGCAATGAGCAGTTCTTC
TRBV4-3	NA	TRBJ2-3	NA	CASSQERERTDTQYF	TGCGCCAGCAGCCAAGAAAGAGAGCGCACAGATACGCAGTATTTT
TRBV6-1	TRBD2	TRBJ2-1	NA	CASSEIGGSPYNEQFF	TGTGCCAGCAGTGAAATCGGCGGGAGTCCGTACAATGAGCAGTTCTTC
TRBV5-1	NA	TRBJ2-7	NA	CASSLAMGALSYEQYF	TGCGCCAGCAGCTTGGCCATGGGGGCCCTATCCTACGAGCAGTACTTC
TRBV5-1	TRBD2	TRBJ2-5	NA	CASSLGTSGRQETQYF	TGCGCCAGCAGCTTGGGGACTAGCGGGAGGCAAGAGACCCAGTACTTC
TRBV6-5	TRBD1	TRBJ2-5	NA	CASSYGQGQETQYF	TGTGCCAGCAGTTACGGACAGGGTCAGGAGACCCAGTACTTC
TRBV6-5	TRBD2	TRBJ2-2	few	CASSYGLAGGPGELFF	TGTGCCAGCAGTTACGGGTTAGCGGGAGGGCCCGGGGAGCTGTTTTTT
TRBV28	NA	TRBJ2-7	NA	CASSALTEYKQYF	TGTGCCAGCAGTGCCCTGACAGAGTACAAGCAGTACTTC
TRBV27	NA	TRBJ2-2	once	CASSWGLQTGELFF	TGTGCCAGCAGTTGGGGACTTCAAACCGGGGAGCTGTTTTTT
TRBV5-6	TRBD2	TRBJ2-7	NA	CASSFGGRGYEQYF	TGTGCCAGCAGCTTCGGCGGGAGAGGCTACGAGCAGTACTTC
TRBV15	NA	TRBJ2-1	NA	CATSRDRPAYNEQFF	TGTGCCACCAGCAGAGATCGCCCAGCCTACAATGAGCAGTTCTTC
TRBV5-4	NA	TRBJ2-7	NA	CASSLDRPYEQYF	TGTGCCAGCAGCTTGGACCGGCCCTACGAGCAGTACTTC
TRBV6-6	NA	TRBJ2-3	NA	CASNSLVATDTQYF	TGTGCCAGCAATAGTCTAGTGGCGACAGATACGCAGTATTTT
TRBV10-3	NA	TRBJ2-2	NA	CAISDANGAFGELFF	TGTGCCATCAGTGATGCAAACGGAGCCTTCGGGGAGCTGTTTTTT
TRBV6-1	NA	TRBJ2-5	NA	CASSDSAVAQYF	TGTGCCAGCAGTGATTCAGCCGTTGCCCAGTACTTC
TRBV5-6	NA	TRBJ2-7	NA	CASSHGQYEQYF	TGTGCCAGCAGCCACGGACAGTACGAGCAGTACTTC
TRBV19	NA	TRBJ2-1	NA	CASSFLADYNEQFF	TGTGCCAGTAGTTTTCTAGCAGACTACAATGAGCAGTTCTTC
TRBV7-9	NA	TRBJ2-1	NA	CASSLPSYNEQFF	TGTGCCAGCAGCTTACCGTCCTACAATGAGCAGTTCTTC
TRBV27	NA	TRBJ2-7	few	CASRGMDGYEQYF	TGTGCCAGCAGGGGGATGGATGGCTACGAGCAGTACTTC
TRBV30	TRBD2	TRBJ2-3	NA	CAWGTSGSWTDTQYF	TGTGCGTGGGGGACTAGCGGGAGTTGGACAGATACGCAGTATTTT
TRBV2	NA	TRBJ2-5	NA	CASSEGYTETQYF	TGTGCCAGCAGTGAAGGCTATACGGAGACCCAGTACTTC
TRBV2	NA	TRBJ2-2	NA	CASRDLGNGELFF	TGTGCCAGCAGAGACCTTGGAAACGGGGAGCTGTTTTTT
TRBV4-3	TRBD1	TRBJ2-7	NA	CASSLGQGYEQYF	TGCGCCAGCAGCCTGGGACAGGGGTACGAGCAGTACTTC
TRBV14	TRBD2	TRBJ2-1	NA	CASSQELAGVNEQFF	TGTGCCAGCAGCCAAGAATTAGCGGGAGTCAATGAGCAGTTCTTC
TRBV29-1	NA	TRBJ2-5	NA	CSPPTQYF	TGCAGCCCCCCCACCCAGTACTTC
TRBV2	NA	TRBJ2-1	NA	CASTLDRDTYNEQFF	TGTGCCAGCACATTGGACCGGGACACCTACAATGAGCAGTTCTTC
TRBV5-1	NA	TRBJ2-1	NA	CASSSSQRNEQFF	TGCGCCAGCAGCTCCTCCCAGCGGAATGAGCAGTTCTTC
TRBV27	TRBD1	TRBJ1-5	NA	CASIEFGTGGLGNQPQHF	TGTGCCAGCATAGAGTTCGGGACAGGGGGCCTGGGTAATCAGCCCCAGCATTTT
TRBV28	NA	TRBJ1-2	NA	CASNPREGGGYGYTF	TGTGCCAGCAACCCTCGGGAGGGGGGAGGCTATGGCTACACCTTC
TRBV4-3	NA	TRBJ1-1	once	CASSQDIRFAEAFF	TGCGCCAGCAGCCAAGATATCAGGTTCGCTGAAGCTTTCTTT
TRBV25-1	TRBD1	TRBJ2-1	NA	CASSEGPRGNIYNEQFF	TGTGCCAGCAGTGAAGGCCCCAGGGGGAATATATACAATGAGCAGTTCTTC
TRBV12-5	NA	TRBJ2-1	NA	CASAIPDVVNEQFF	TGTGCTAGCGCTATACCAGACGTAGTCAATGAGCAGTTCTTC
TRBV2	NA	TRBJ1-5	once	CASSEGDSNQPQHF	TGTGCCAGCAGTGAGGGAGATAGCAATCAGCCCCAGCATTTT
TRBV9	TRBD2	TRBJ2-4	NA	CASSVASGGGKNIQYF	TGTGCCAGCAGCGTAGCTTCGGGGGGAGGCAAAAACATTCAGTACTTC
TRBV27	NA	TRBJ2-7	NA	CASSFGAYYEQYF	TGTGCCAGCAGTTTCGGGGCGTACTACGAGCAGTACTTC
TRBV10-3	TRBD2	TRBJ2-7	NA	CAISEPGLAGGEQYF	TGTGCCATCAGTGAGCCGGGACTAGCGGGAGGCGAGCAGTACTTC
TRBV6-4	NA	TRBJ2-1	NA	CASSERAPGVLLNEQFF	TGTGCCAGCAGTGAAAGGGCTCCAGGGGTCCTCCTAAATGAGCAGTTCTTC
TRBV5-6	TRBD1	TRBJ2-7	NA	CASSRRTGRVYEQYF	TGTGCCAGCAGCAGGAGGACAGGGAGAGTCTACGAGCAGTACTTC
TRBV28	NA	TRBJ1-2	NA	CASSLPYRDGDLISYGYTF	TGTGCCAGCAGTTTGCCATACAGGGACGGGGACCTCATCAGCTATGGCTACACCTTC
TRBV7-3	TRBD2	TRBJ2-7	few	CASSPPGPAGVFYEQYF	TGTGCCAGCAGCCCCCCAGGCCCAGCGGGAGTATTCTACGAGCAGTACTTC
TRBV10-2	NA	TRBJ1-5	NA	CASMGAGRFQPQHF	TGCGCCAGCATGGGCGCAGGCCGGTTCCAGCCCCAGCATTTT
TRBV7-9	NA	TRBJ2-1	NA	CASSFMGGLYNEQFF	TGTGCCAGCAGCTTTATGGGGGGCCTCTACAATGAGCAGTTCTTC
TRBV10-1	NA	TRBJ2-2	NA	CASSEDIGSINTGELFF	TGCGCCAGCAGTGAGGATATCGGGAGCATTAACACCGGGGAGCTGTTTTTT
TRBV10-2	NA	TRBJ2-1	NA	CASRIDVGANYNEQFF	TGCGCCAGCAGAATCGACGTAGGCGCGAACTACAATGAGCAGTTCTTC
TRBV5-6	NA	TRBJ1-1	NA	CASSLRRDTEAFF	TGTGCCAGCAGCTTGAGAAGGGACACTGAAGCTTTCTTT
TRBV29-1	NA	TRBJ2-2	NA	CSVARGLPDTGELFF	TGCAGCGTCGCGCGCGGACTACCCGATACCGGGGAGCTGTTTTTT
TRBV15	NA	TRBJ2-7	NA	CATSRDMGGKNSVPLNGSYEQYF	TGTGCCACCAGCAGAGATATGGGGGGAAAAAACAGCGTTCCTTTAAATGGCTCCTACGAGCAGTACTTC